A single sample gave rise to the 32 T cell receptor beta chains below, sequenced in a study of CD8 T cells in Susac syndrome. Random hexamers primed reverse transcription of about 0.5 to 1 ug RNA. MiXCR was run by TCRdb on the immunoSEQ multiplex PCR reads, yielding one entry per CDR3 protein. The sample includes approximately 190,000 distinct CDR3 sequences, around 93% seen only once; the top ten take 0.1%. The sequencing input was CD4+ T cells from PBMCs. These receptors came from a human donor in good health.

V gene TRBV19 combines with J gene TRBJ1-5; unclear D gene. Trimming stripped 0 bases from V and 7 bases from J, with 7 bases between. Germline CDR1 reads LNHDA; CDR2 reads SQIVND (reference sequence). CDR3 size: 13 residues. Here the CDR3 reads CASSIEGQQPQHF. The DNA of the CDR3 is TGTGCCAGTAGTATAGAAGGCCAGCAGCCCCAGCATTTT.

The chain couples TRBV15 to TRBJ2-2; TRBD1 might be the D (6 bases). The length of the CDR3 is 15 residues. CDR1 and CDR2 from the germline V gene are LNHNV and YYDKDF (reference sequence). The V end lost 5 bases, the J end lost 0 bases, and 10 bases lay between the germline ends. The CDR3 loop reads CATSLRDTNTGELFF. As DNA, the CDR3 is TGTGCCACCAGCCTCCGGGACACGAACACCGGGGAGCTGTTTTTT.

The chain's CDR3 is CSVVVEGNQPQHF. The CDR3 DNA reads TGCAGCGTTGTGGTTGAGGGCAATCAGCCCCAGCATTTT. The genes are TRBV29-1 and TRBJ1-5; D is undetermined. V shed 4 bases and J shed 2 bases, with 9 bases lying between them. The V gene's germline CDR1 is SQVTM and CDR2 ANQGSEA. The CDR3 covers 13 residues. Looking up the rest from reference TRBV29-1 and TRBJ1-5 gives the full variable domain: SAVISQKPSRDICQRGTSLTIQCQVDSQVTMMFWYRQQPGQSLTLIATANQGSEATYESGFVIDKFPISRPNLTFSTLTVSNMSPEDSSIYLCSVVVEGNQPQHFGDGTRLSIL.

Here the CDR3 DNA reads TGCAGTGCTAGGGTAGCAGGGGGCTGGGATCAGCCCCAGCATTTT. This sequence encodes CSARVAGGWDQPQHF. The V gene is TRBV20-1, the J gene TRBJ1-5; 8 bases map to TRBD1. The CDR3 spans 15 residues. Unmatched junction bases numbered 9, after V lost 3 bases and J lost 5 bases. CDR1 and CDR2 (germline): DFQATT, SNEGSKA (reference sequence).

V gene TRBV29-1 combines with J gene TRBJ2-5, with D perhaps TRBD2 (6 bases). Germline CDR1 is SQVTM and CDR2 is ANQGSEA. The CDR3 totals 14 residues. V was cut by 4 bases and J by 1 base, with 13 bases left in between. The CDR3 nucleotides are TGCAGCGTTGGTACCGGGGGATTCCAAGAGACCCAGTACTTC. The encoded protein is CSVGTGGFQETQYF.

This chain uses TRBV4-2 with TRBJ1-4; 9 bases line up with TRBD1. Germline-derived CDR1 and CDR2 are LGHNA and YNFKEQ. The CDR3 spans 16 residues. Trimming cost V 4 bases and J 5 bases; bases outside gene matches: 8. CDR3 bases: TGTGCCAGCAGCCCCCAACGAGGGACAGGGAATGAAAAACTGTTTTTT. This encodes CASSPQRGTGNEKLFF.

The V gene is TRBV6-2 or TRBV6-3, the J gene TRBJ1-1; D remains unclear. The germline V gene encodes CDR1 MNHEY and CDR2 SVGEGT. V was trimmed by 5 bases and J by 4 bases, leaving 5 bases between them. CDR3 size: 11 residues. The CDR3 loop reads CASSQSTEAFF. CDR3 bases: TGTGCCAGCAGTCAGTCCACTGAAGCTTTCTTT.

The chain couples TRBV6-2 or TRBV6-3 to TRBJ1-2; D not certain. This CDR3 contains 14 residues. Germline CDR1 reads MNHEY; CDR2 reads SVGEGT. Trimming stripped 5 bases from V and 5 bases from J, with 15 bases between. The CDR3 reads CASSPDLTSYGYTF. CDR3 in DNA: TGTGCCAGCAGTCCGGACCTTACCTCGTATGGCTACACCTTC.

The rearrangement uses TRBV7-9 and TRBJ2-3; the D call may be TRBD1 or TRBD2 (5 bases each). The CDR3 loop spans 15 amino acids. Trimming cost V 3 bases and J 4 bases, with 14 bases left between them. The V gene's germline CDR1 is SEHNR and CDR2 FQNEAQ (reference sequence). This chain's CDR3 is CASSFQLGAADTQYF. The DNA of the CDR3 is TGTGCCAGCAGCTTCCAGCTCGGGGCGGCAGATACGCAGTATTTT.

Written as DNA, the CDR3 is TGTGCCAGCAGCTTCTCGGGGGCTACTCGGGAGACCCAGTACTTC. Its translation: CASSFSGATRETQYF. J is TRBJ2-5 and V is TRBV11-2; D tentatively reads TRBD1 or TRBD2 (6 bases each). The germline gives CDR1 SGHAT, CDR2 FQNNGV. The CDR3 runs to 15 residues. V lost 3 bases and J 5 bases, leaving 16 bases between the germline ends.

The chain combines TRBV7-2 with TRBJ2-7; no clear D. V was cut by 2 bases and J by 9 bases, with 17 bases left in between. CDR3 size: 14 residues. CDR1 and CDR2 from the germline V gene are SGHTA and FQGNSA. The chain's CDR3 is CASSLSLRGNGQYF. The CDR3 DNA is TGTGCCAGCAGCTTAAGTTTACGCGGTAACGGGCAGTACTTC.

The sample holds a few counts of this clonotype. The chain couples TRBV29-1 to TRBJ1-5, with unresolved D. V was cut by 3 bases and J by 2 bases, with 8 bases left in between. The CDR3 extends over 13 amino acids. Germline V gives CDR1 SQVTM, CDR2 ANQGSEA. CDR3 in amino acids: CSVDTGGNQPQHF. DNA for the CDR3: TGCAGCGTTGACACCGGGGGCAATCAGCCCCAGCATTTT.

This chain links TRBV7-2 with TRBJ2-5; TRBD1 or TRBD2 may be the D gene (6 bases each). This CDR3 has 15 residues. The germline V gene encodes CDR1 SGHTA and CDR2 FQGNSA. With 5 bases removed from V and 1 base from J, the gap between germline ends came to 14 bases. The CDR3 sequence: CASSLGPGAQETQYF. The CDR3 region has the DNA TGTGCCAGCAGCCTTGGTCCGGGGGCCCAAGAGACCCAGTACTTC.

The rearrangement links TRBV29-1 to TRBJ2-5; D ambiguous. Between the trimmed V and J ends, which lost 0 bases and 5 bases, there was a span of 13 bases. The CDR3 has 14 amino acids. Germline V lookup: CDR1 SQVTM, CDR2 ANQGSEA. The DNA of the CDR3 is TGCAGCGTTGAAGAAACGAAGGGAAGGGAGACCCAGTACTTC. The encoded protein is CSVEETKGRETQYF. The full variable domain, in which reference TRBV29-1 and TRBJ2-5 provide the parts outside the CDR3, is SAVISQKPSRDICQRGTSLTIQCQVDSQVTMMFWYRQQPGQSLTLIATANQGSEATYESGFVIDKFPISRPNLTFSTLTVSNMSPEDSSIYLCSVEETKGRETQYFGPGTRLLVL.

The table lists this clonotype with a count of one. This chain connects TRBV28 to TRBJ2-5, with 8 bases fitting TRBD1. This CDR3 region has 14 residues. The V and J ends lost 8 bases and 5 bases, in that order; junction bases with no gene match: 10. The germline CDR1 and CDR2 sequences are MDHEN and SYDVKM. The chain's CDR3 is CASWRTGWGETQYF. The CDR3 DNA reads as TGTGCCAGCTGGAGGACAGGGTGGGGGGAGACCCAGTACTTC.

Comments on this clonotype: At one end, the junction sequence differs from germline, possibly due to a read error. The V call is TRBV20-1, the J call TRBJ2-7, with D perhaps TRBD2 (7 bases). Per the germline V gene, CDR1 is DFQATT and CDR2 is SNEGSKA (reference sequence). The CDR3 is made up of 13 amino acids. The CDR3 sequence: CSARVIGGAESHF. The CDR3 nucleotides are TGCAGTGCTAGAGTAATTGGGGGGGCCGAATCCCACTTC.

The chain employs TRBV28 and TRBJ2-7, with TRBD1 identical over 8 bases. Germline CDR1 reads MDHEN; CDR2 reads SYDVKM. Trimming at V came to 6 bases and at J to 5 bases, leaving 12 bases not matched to a gene. The CDR3 has 15 amino acids. The CDR3 DNA reads TGTGCCAGCAGCGCGCCCGGGACAGGCCTTCACGAGCAGTACTTC. Protein sequence: CASSAPGTGLHEQYF.

V usage is TRBV14 and J usage is TRBJ2-7; D unresolved. The V end lost 7 bases, the J end lost 4 bases, and 14 bases lay between the germline ends. This CDR3 spans 13 amino acids. In germline, CDR1 is SGHDN, CDR2 FVKESK. CDR3 amino acids: CASKGTNTYEQYF. The CDR3 DNA follows: TGTGCCAGCAAGGGCACCAATACTTACGAGCAGTACTTC.

The chain recombines TRBV5-6 with TRBJ2-2, with TRBD2 as a possible D gene (5 bases). V lost 0 bases to trimming and J lost 4 bases, with 13 bases between them. The CDR3 spans 16 residues. Germline CDR1 and CDR2: SGHDT and YYEEEE. CDR3 residues: CASSLDRLGLTGELFF. The CDR3 DNA is TGTGCCAGCAGCTTGGATCGACTCGGACTCACCGGGGAGCTGTTTTTT.

The chain employs TRBV29-1 and TRBJ2-6, with 7 positions matching TRBD1. This CDR3 contains 14 residues. Per germline, CDR1 SQVTM and CDR2 ANQGSEA. With V trimmed by 4 bases and J by 4 bases, 4 bases remained unmatched. CDR3 sequence: CSVGDRTGANVLTF. The CDR3 nucleotides are TGCAGCGTTGGGGACAGAACAGGGGCCAACGTCCTGACTTTC.

V is TRBV10-3 and J is TRBJ2-2, with 9 bases lining up with TRBD2. Germline values: CDR1 ENHRY, CDR2 SYGVKD. CDR3 length equals 15 residues. Trimming cost V 5 bases and J 1 base; bases outside gene matches: 2. The CDR3 reads CAISKRGENTGELFF. Written as DNA, the CDR3 is TGTGCCATCAGTAAGCGGGGGGAGAACACCGGGGAGCTGTTTTTT.

The V call is TRBV6-1, the J call TRBJ2-3, with 14 nucleotides matching TRBD2. The CDR3 runs 17 residues. With 6 bases clipped from V and 0 bases from J, the junction kept 5 bases outside the gene matches. The V gene's germline CDR1 is MNHNS and CDR2 SASEGT. The CDR3 spells CASSRLAGGRSTDTQYF. In nucleotides, the CDR3 is TGTGCCAGCAGCCGACTAGCGGGGGGGCGGAGCACAGATACGCAGTATTTT.

This chain links TRBV6-6 with TRBJ2-5; D gene ambiguous. CDR3 length: 14 residues. Germline values: CDR1 MNHNY, CDR2 SVGAGI (reference sequence). V lost 0 bases and J 5 bases, leaving 10 bases between the germline ends. The CDR3 DNA reads as TGTGCCAGCAGTTACTCGATCCCAAGTGAGACCCAGTACTTC. Its protein product is CASSYSIPSETQYF.

V usage is TRBV6-6 and J usage is TRBJ2-4, with D possibly TRBD1 on 6 matching bases. This CDR3 contains 14 residues. V was shortened by 2 bases and J by 5 bases, with 10 bases between the two germline ends. Germline lookup yields CDR1 MNHNY and CDR2 SVGAGI (reference sequence). The chain's CDR3 is CASSYGTGQNIQYF. The CDR3 nucleotides read TGTGCCAGCAGTTACGGCACAGGGCAAAACATTCAGTACTTC.

This clonotype was counted between two and nine times. In DNA form, the CDR3 reads TGTGCCAGCAGCAGCGGGACAGGTTTTGGCTACACCTTC. Encoded protein: CASSSGTGFGYTF. The rearrangement joins TRBV7-2 to TRBJ1-2; 8 bases line up with TRBD1. The CDR3 sequence is 13 residues long. After removal of 5 bases from V and 7 bases from J, the junction contained 6 bases not matched to a gene. The germline V gene has CDR1 SGHTA and CDR2 FQGNSA.

This clonotype has only one observation. This chain links TRBV20-1 with TRBJ1-1; D call uncertain. Germline V gene lookup returns CDR1 DFQATT and CDR2 SNEGSKA (reference sequence). This CDR3 is 13 amino acids long. V dropped 1 base and J dropped 3 bases, with 9 bases sitting between them. CDR3 coding DNA: TGCAGTGCTAGAGGGGCGCGGGACACTGAAGCTTTCTTT. This translates into CSARGARDTEAFF.

The chain joins TRBV25-1 to TRBJ2-6; D gene uncertain. Per the germline V gene, CDR1 is MGHDK and CDR2 is SYGVNS. This CDR3 has 13 amino acids. The ends were cut back, 5 bases at V and 0 bases at J, with 2 bases in the middle. This chain's CDR3 is CASSFSGANVLTF. As DNA, the CDR3 is TGTGCCAGCAGTTTCTCTGGGGCCAACGTCCTGACTTTC.

The chain is built from TRBV20-1 and TRBJ2-2; the D gene is possibly TRBD1 (5 bases). The length of the CDR3 is 15 residues. Trimming took off 6 bases at V and 2 bases at J, with 16 bases between the two ends. Germline loops: CDR1 DFQATT, CDR2 SNEGSKA (reference sequence). CDR3 loop: CSARRPGINTGELFF. CDR3 DNA: TGCAGTGCCCGACGGCCAGGGATAAACACCGGGGAGCTGTTTTTT.

The V gene is TRBV5-1, the J gene TRBJ2-1; TRBD2 matches 12 bases. The CDR3 spans 14 residues. With 3 bases clipped from V and 6 bases from J, the junction kept 1 base outside the gene matches. Per germline, CDR1 SGHRS and CDR2 YFSETQ. CDR3 in amino acids: CASSSSGGVNEQFF. DNA for the CDR3: TGCGCCAGCAGCTCTAGCGGGGGGGTCAATGAGCAGTTCTTC.

The rearrangement joins TRBV14 to TRBJ1-2, with D tentatively TRBD1 (6 bases). The germline V and J ends were trimmed by 4 bases and 4 bases, with 16 bases remaining between them. Germline values: CDR1 SGHDN, CDR2 FVKESK. This CDR3 contains 15 residues. CDR3: CASSRHSGAGYGYTF. Here the CDR3 DNA reads TGTGCCAGCAGCCGACACTCAGGGGCTGGCTATGGCTACACCTTC.

V gene TRBV15 combines with J gene TRBJ1-5, with 10 positions matching TRBD1. Germline assignment: CDR1 LNHNV and CDR2 YYDKDF (reference sequence). After removal of 3 bases from V and 7 bases from J, the junction contained 6 bases not matched to a gene. CDR3 length: 15 amino acids. CDR3: CATSSQGTGAQPQHF. CDR3 coding DNA: TGTGCCACCAGCAGTCAGGGGACAGGGGCCCAGCCCCAGCATTTT.

The chain couples TRBV7-8 to TRBJ1-5, with D unclear. The CDR3 has 15 residues. Between the trimmed V and J ends, which lost 1 base and 3 bases, there was a span of 10 bases. Germline assignment: CDR1 SGHVS and CDR2 FQNEAQ. The CDR3 nucleotides are TGTGCCAGCAGCTTAGGACCCGGGAACAATCAGCCCCAGCATTTT. Protein product: CASSLGPGNNQPQHF.